Listed below are T cell receptor beta chains from one sample, sequenced in a study of brain T cells in children with intractable seizures. Clones were sequenced by immunoSEQ multiplex PCR, and TCRdb holds only the in-frame ones, with some missing. This sample has around 9,000 clones; 69% occur once, and the top ten carry around 18%. The sequenced sample was resected brain tissue, obtained at surgery. The receptors originated from a girl aged 2-9 years with tuberous sclerosis and intractable seizures. Both conserved end residues are part of each CDR3. D genes are given only for firm matches. Size tells how often a clone was seen (once, few, many) or the class of an expanded clone, and some rows leave it out.

v_gene	abundance	d_gene	j_gene	CDR3aa	CDR3nt
TRBV6-4	few	-	TRBJ1-1	CASSSSTNTEAFF	TGTGCCAGCAGTTCGTCCACGAACACTGAAGCTTTCTTT
TRBV19	-	-	TRBJ1-1	CASSISRNTEAFF	TGTGCCAGTAGTATCAGTCGGAACACTGAAGCTTTCTTT
TRBV6-6	-	-	TRBJ1-2	CASAEGVGYTF	TGTGCCAGCGCCGAGGGGGTTGGCTACACCTTC
TRBV10-3	-	-	TRBJ1-5	CAIRGEGSNQPQHF	TGTGCCATCAGGGGGGAAGGTAGCAATCAGCCCCAGCATTTT
TRBV2	-	TRBD1	TRBJ2-7	CASSSGTAFRYEQYF	TGTGCCAGCAGTTCTGGGACAGCCTTTAGATACGAGCAGTACTTC
TRBV4-1	-	-	TRBJ2-5	CASSQDRGRGETQYF	TGCGCCAGCAGCCAAGATCGGGGGCGCGGGGAGACCCAGTACTTC
TRBV10-1	-	TRBD2	TRBJ2-1	CASSRGVKFF	TGCGCCAGCAGTCGGGGGGTGAAGTTCTTC
TRBV19	-	TRBD2	TRBJ2-7	CASHPGGGQYEQYF	TGTGCCAGTCACCCGGGCGGGGGGCAATACGAGCAGTACTTC
TRBV15	-	-	TRBJ2-7	CATSGGRSAKQYF	TGTGCCACCAGCGGAGGGCGGTCTGCCAAGCAGTACTTC
TRBV30	-	TRBD1	TRBJ1-2	CAWSPPPGPGGRYGYTF	TGTGCCTGGAGTCCCCCGCCGGGGCCAGGGGGACGCTATGGCTACACCTTC
TRBV29-1	few	TRBD2	TRBJ2-3	CSAGGGGTDTQYF	TGCAGCGCCGGCGGGGGGGGCACAGATACGCAGTATTTT
TRBV10-2	-	-	TRBJ1-5	CASSEEVRRPQHF	TGCGCCAGCAGTGAAGAGGTCAGACGGCCCCAGCATTTT
TRBV4-1	-	-	TRBJ2-1	CASSQDTPTGWDEQFF	TGCGCCAGCAGCCAAGATACCCCAACAGGGTGGGATGAGCAGTTCTTC
TRBV7-9	few	-	TRBJ1-2	CASSWDAANYGYTF	TGTGCCAGCAGCTGGGACGCAGCTAACTATGGCTACACCTTC